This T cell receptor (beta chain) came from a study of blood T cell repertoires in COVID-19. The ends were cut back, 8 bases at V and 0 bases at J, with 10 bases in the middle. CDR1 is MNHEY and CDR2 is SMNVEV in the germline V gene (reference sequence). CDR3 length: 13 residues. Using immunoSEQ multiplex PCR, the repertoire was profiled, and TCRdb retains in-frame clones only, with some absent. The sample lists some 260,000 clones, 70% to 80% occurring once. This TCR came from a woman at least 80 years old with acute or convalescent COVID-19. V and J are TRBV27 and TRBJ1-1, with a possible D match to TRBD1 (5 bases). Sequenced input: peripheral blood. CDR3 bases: TGTGCCAGCGATGGGGGGGTGAACACTGAAGCTTTCTTT. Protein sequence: CASDGGVNTEAFF.